The 13 T cell receptor beta chains presented below share a single source sample, sequenced in a study of blood T cell repertoires in COVID-19. Profiling relied on immunoSEQ multiplex PCR, and the TCRdb table lists in-frame clones only, not all of them. Here the sample spans fewer than 500,000 clones, around 90% being singletons. Specimen: PBMCs or T cells enriched from blood (not recorded which). Receptors were obtained from a woman aged 18-29 years with acute COVID-19.

The rearrangement uses TRBV5-4 and TRBJ2-3, with D uncertain. Germline V lookup: CDR1 SGHNT, CDR2 YYREEE (reference sequence). The CDR3 is 16 residues long. Trimming took 2 bases from V and 1 from J, leaving 14 bases between them. The CDR3 DNA is TGTGCCAGCAGCTTATTGAGGTCCGCCCGCACAGATACGCAGTATTTT. This translates into CASSLLRSARTDTQYF.

In DNA form, the CDR3 reads TGCGCCAGCGGGACTAGCATCAATGAGCAGTTCTTC. Encoded protein: CASGTSINEQFF. The rearrangement uses TRBV10-2 and TRBJ2-1; 9 bases align to TRBD2. Trimming cost V 8 bases and J 6 bases; bases outside gene matches: 2. This CDR3 has 12 residues. Germline-derived CDR1 and CDR2 are WSHSY and SAAADI.

The V call is TRBV5-4, the J call TRBJ2-5; 9 bases map to TRBD2. Germline V lookup: CDR1 SGHNT, CDR2 YYREEE (reference sequence). The CDR3 loop spans 15 amino acids. V trimming: 0 bases; J trimming: 6 bases; junction bases outside the gene matches: 6. The CDR3 protein is CASSLASGNMQTQYF. The CDR3 DNA is TGTGCCAGCAGCTTGGCTAGCGGGAATATGCAGACCCAGTACTTC. Complete variable domain (other parts from reference TRBV5-4 and TRBJ2-5): ETGVTQSPTHLIKTRGQQVTLRCSSQSGHNTVSWYQQALGQGPQFIFQYYREEENGRGNFPPRFSGLQFPNYSSELNVNALELDDSALYLCASSLASGNMQTQYFGPGTRLLVL.

V is TRBV7-9 and J is TRBJ1-4; D unclear. The V and J ends lost 4 bases and 4 bases respectively, with 13 bases between them. The CDR3 is 15 residues long. Germline values: CDR1 SEHNR, CDR2 FQNEAQ (reference sequence). The CDR3 here is CASSSVGGFNEKLFF. Written as DNA, the CDR3 is TGTGCCAGCAGCTCCGTAGGAGGGTTTAATGAAAAACTGTTTTTT.

The chain joins TRBV4-1 to TRBJ2-2; D is unresolved. The germline V gene has CDR1 MGHRA and CDR2 YSYEKL. V was pared by 3 bases and J by 3 bases, with 8 bases between. The CDR3 runs to 14 residues. This CDR3 reads CASSQPRDTGELFF. For the CDR3, the DNA is TGCGCCAGCAGCCAGCCTCGCGACACCGGGGAGCTGTTTTTT.

This rearrangement joins TRBV30 to TRBJ1-1, with D perhaps matching TRBD1 (5 bases). CDR3 length: 12 amino acids. Germline CDR1 GTSNPN, CDR2 SVGIG (reference sequence). Trimming took off 5 bases at V and 8 bases at J, with 15 bases between the two ends. CDR3 amino acids: CAWDGRGFEAFF. The CDR3, as DNA: TGTGCCTGGGACGGAAGGGGCTTCGAAGCTTTCTTT.

The chain is built from TRBV12-5 and TRBJ2-1; D not resolved. V dropped 6 bases and J dropped 6 bases, with 15 bases sitting between them. Germline V gene data show CDR1 as LGHNT and CDR2 as FRNRAP. This CDR3 spans 14 amino acids. CDR3 DNA sequence: TGTGCTAGTGGCCCCGGGTCCCTACCCAATGAGCAGTTCTTC. Residues: CASGPGSLPNEQFF.

This chain links TRBV25-1 with TRBJ2-1, with 7 bases fitting TRBD2. The CDR3 is made up of 12 amino acids. Germline V CDR1 and CDR2: MGHDK, SYGVNS. V was pared by 8 bases and J by 10 bases, with 8 bases of the junction left unmatched. CDR3 coding DNA: TGTGCCAGCCGGTCCGGGGGGTGGGAGCAGTTCTTC. It specifies CASRSGGWEQFF.

The rearrangement joins TRBV2 to TRBJ2-2; 8 nucleotides line up with TRBD1. J was trimmed by 2 bases and V by 3 bases; bases with no gene match: 5. CDR1 and CDR2 (germline): SNHLY, FYNNEI. The CDR3 has 16 residues. CDR3 nucleotide sequence: TGTGCCAGCAGTGAGGTGGGGACAGGAAACACCGGGGAGCTGTTTTTT. This translates into CASSEVGTGNTGELFF.

The V gene is TRBV19, the J gene TRBJ1-2; no clear D. This CDR3 is 10 amino acids long. Trimming took 8 bases from V and 5 from J, leaving 6 bases between them. CDR1 is LNHDA and CDR2 is SQIVND in the germline V gene (reference sequence). DNA of the CDR3: TGTGCCAGTTCCAGTTATGGCTACACCTTC. Protein product: CASSSYGYTF.

This clone was seen only once. The V gene is TRBV10-1, the J gene TRBJ1-4, with 7 bases matching TRBD1. Trimming took 4 bases from V and 8 from J; bases not matched to a gene: 10. Germline V gene data show CDR1 as WNHNN and CDR2 as SYGVQD (reference sequence). The CDR3 sequence is 15 residues long. The CDR3 is CASSATGQTREKLFF. DNA of the CDR3: TGCGCCAGCAGTGCAACGGGACAGACCCGAGAAAAACTGTTTTTT.

The chain employs TRBV7-2 and TRBJ2-2; the D is unclear. The ends were cut back, 0 bases at V and 7 bases at J, with 12 bases in the middle. Germline lookup yields CDR1 SGHTA and CDR2 FQGNSA. There are 15 residues in the CDR3. The CDR3 DNA follows: TGTGCCAGCAGCTTAGCTCACTTTATGGTCGGGGAGCTGTTTTTT. This codes for CASSLAHFMVGELFF.

The genes are TRBV6-2 or TRBV6-3 and TRBJ1-5; TRBD1 might be the D (5 bases). The CDR3 totals 17 residues. Trimming stripped 6 bases from V and 4 bases from J, with 22 bases between. Germline V lookup: CDR1 MNHEY, CDR2 SVGEGT. The CDR3 loop is CASSLFGAGGKNQPQHF. The CDR3 DNA follows: TGTGCCAGCAGCCTTTTCGGGGCTGGGGGGAAAAATCAGCCCCAGCATTTT.